This T cell receptor beta chain was recovered during a study of radiation and T cells in renal cell carcinoma. Study-wide points: Without pretreatment biopsies, baseline tumor clonotype presence was undetermined. Top tumor clonotypes rose in blood 2 weeks post-radiation, then contracted.

From germline, CDR1 is SGHTA and CDR2 FQGNSA. This CDR3 spans 15 amino acids. Trimming took 0 bases from V and 0 from J, leaving 8 bases between them. This table comes from immunoSEQ multiplex PCR, and its TCRdb copy is limited to in-frame clones, with some not included. The sample shows 130,000 to 150,000 clones, 65% to 90% of them seen only once. The time point denotes: blood 4 weeks post-SBRT, at nephrectomy. Described treatment: 15 Gy SBRT to primary tumor, nephrectomy 4 weeks later. Clear cell pathology was present in this patient's renal cell carcinoma. Note on this clone: Antigen: not known.

The TCR comes from a woman between 50 and 59 years old with renal cell carcinoma. The genes are TRBV7-2 and TRBJ1-2; no firm D call. The specimen comprised blood, sampled from a patient whose treatment included radiotherapy and nephrectomy. The CDR3 spells CASSLARVANYGYTF. The CDR3, as DNA: TGTGCCAGCAGCTTAGCCAGAGTTGCTAACTATGGCTACACCTTC.